What follows describes a single TCR beta chain. The antigen is undetermined. This specimen belongs to a study of T cell responses to AZD1222 COVID-19 vaccine. CDR1 is MGHRA, CDR2 YSYEKL, per germline. The CDR3 consists of 14 residues. V was pared by 0 bases and J by 8 bases, with 10 bases between. Study outcomes and limitations: Just 5 to 7 people given AZD1222 tested seropositive at baseline.

Some clones are missing from TCRdb's copy, which holds only in-frame ones; the method was immunoSEQ multiplex PCR. The repertoire consists of approximately 120,000 clones, with about nine tenths occurring once and the leading ten covering approximately 4.9%. The specimen comprised peripheral blood, sampled on day 0 of AZD1222 vaccination. The origin of this receptor is an adult in good health. This chain joins TRBV4-1 and TRBJ1-4; no clear D gene. The CDR3 region has the DNA TGCGCCAGCAGCCAAGAGAATATTTACGAAAAACTGTTTTTT. It specifies CASSQENIYEKLFF.